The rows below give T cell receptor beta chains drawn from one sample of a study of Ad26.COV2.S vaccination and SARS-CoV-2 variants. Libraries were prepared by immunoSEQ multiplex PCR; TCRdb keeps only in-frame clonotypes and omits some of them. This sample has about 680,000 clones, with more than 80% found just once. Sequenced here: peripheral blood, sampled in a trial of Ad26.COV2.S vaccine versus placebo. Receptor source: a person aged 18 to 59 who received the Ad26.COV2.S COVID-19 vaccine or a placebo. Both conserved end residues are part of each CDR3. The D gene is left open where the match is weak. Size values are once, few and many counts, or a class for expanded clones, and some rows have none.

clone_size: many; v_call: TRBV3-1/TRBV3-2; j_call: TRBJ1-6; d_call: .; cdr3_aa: CASSPEVTYNSPLHF; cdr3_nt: TGTGCCAGCAGCCCTGAGGTTACCTATAATTCACCCCTCCACTTT
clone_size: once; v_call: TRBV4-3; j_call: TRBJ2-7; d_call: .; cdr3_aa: CASSPTGRSYEQYF; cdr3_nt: TGCGCCAGCAGCCCTACAGGAAGGTCCTACGAGCAGTACTTC
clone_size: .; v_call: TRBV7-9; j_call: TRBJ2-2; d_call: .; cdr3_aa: CASSPPLESGELFF; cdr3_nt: TGTGCCAGCAGCCCCCCTTTGGAGTCCGGGGAGCTGTTTTTT
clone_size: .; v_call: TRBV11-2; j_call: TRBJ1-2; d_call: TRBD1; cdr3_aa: CASSPGQVLTF; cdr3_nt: TGTGCCAGCAGCCCAGGACAGGTTTTGACCTTC
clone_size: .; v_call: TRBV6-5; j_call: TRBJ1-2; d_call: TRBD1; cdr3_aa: CASRRTGGDVGYTF; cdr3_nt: TGTGCCAGCAGACGGACAGGGGGCGATGTTGGCTACACCTTC
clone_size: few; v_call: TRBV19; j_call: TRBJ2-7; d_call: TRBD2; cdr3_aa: CASRLEAGLYEQYF; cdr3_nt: TGTGCCAGTAGACTGGAAGCGGGACTCTACGAGCAGTACTTC
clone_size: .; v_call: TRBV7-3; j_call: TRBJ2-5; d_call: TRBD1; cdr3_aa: CASSSRTGPGETQYF; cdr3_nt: TGTGCCAGCAGCTCCCGGACAGGTCCGGGGGAGACCCAGTACTTC
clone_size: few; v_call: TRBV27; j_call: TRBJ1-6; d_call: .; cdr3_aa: CASTDRGFYNSPLHF; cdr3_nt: TGTGCCAGCACAGACAGAGGTTTCTATAATTCACCCCTCCACTTT
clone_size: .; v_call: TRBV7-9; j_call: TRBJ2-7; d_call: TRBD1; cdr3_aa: CASSLTTGIDEQYF; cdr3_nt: TGTGCCAGCAGCTTAACGACAGGGATCGACGAGCAGTACTTC
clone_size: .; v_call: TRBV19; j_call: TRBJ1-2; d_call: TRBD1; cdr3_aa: CASSIGSGTGGYGYTF; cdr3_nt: TGTGCCAGTAGTATAGGTTCTGGGACAGGGGGCTATGGCTACACCTTC
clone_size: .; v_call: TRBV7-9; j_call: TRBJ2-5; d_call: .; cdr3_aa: CASSFLARYQETQYF; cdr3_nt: TGTGCCAGCAGCTTTCTCGCCCGGTACCAAGAGACCCAGTACTTC
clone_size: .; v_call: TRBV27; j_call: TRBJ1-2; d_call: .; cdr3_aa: CASSLWGGDNYGYTF; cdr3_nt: TGTGCCAGCAGTTTATGGGGGGGGGACAACTATGGCTACACCTTC
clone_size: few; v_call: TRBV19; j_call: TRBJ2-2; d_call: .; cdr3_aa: CASNPAANTGELFF; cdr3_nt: TGTGCCAGTAATCCAGCAGCGAACACCGGGGAGCTGTTTTTT
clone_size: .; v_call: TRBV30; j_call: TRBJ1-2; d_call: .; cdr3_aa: CAWSSGSRYTF; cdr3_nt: TGTGCCTGGAGTAGCGGCTCCCGCTACACCTTC
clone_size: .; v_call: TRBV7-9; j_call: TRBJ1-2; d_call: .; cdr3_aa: CASSAAGGYTF; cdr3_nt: TGTGCCAGCAGCGCCGCAGGGGGCTACACCTTC
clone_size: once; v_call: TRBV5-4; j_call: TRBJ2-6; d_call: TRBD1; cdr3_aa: CASKQGELSGANVLTF; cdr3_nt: TGTGCCAGCAAACAGGGGGAATTATCTGGGGCCAACGTCCTGACTTTC
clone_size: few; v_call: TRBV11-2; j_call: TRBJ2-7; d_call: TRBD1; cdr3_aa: CASSSRQGGEQYF; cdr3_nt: TGTGCCAGCAGCTCCCGACAGGGGGGAGAGCAGTACTTC
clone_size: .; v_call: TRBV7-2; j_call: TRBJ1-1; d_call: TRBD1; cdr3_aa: CASGGQGSTEAFF; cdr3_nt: TGTGCCAGCGGCGGACAGGGCTCCACTGAAGCTTTCTTT
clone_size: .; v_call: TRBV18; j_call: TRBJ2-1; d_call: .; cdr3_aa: CASSPPPGRNEQFF; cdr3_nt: TGTGCCAGCTCACCACCGCCGGGGCGCAATGAGCAGTTCTTC
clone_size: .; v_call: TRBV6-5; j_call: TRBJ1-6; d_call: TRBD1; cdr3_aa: CASSSFSGTGTSPLHF; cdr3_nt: TGTGCCAGCAGTTCTTTTTCCGGGACAGGGACTTCACCCCTCCACTTT
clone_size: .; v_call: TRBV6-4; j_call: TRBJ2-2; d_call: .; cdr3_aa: CASSDSSGELFF; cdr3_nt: TGTGCCAGCAGTGACTCAAGCGGGGAGCTGTTTTTT
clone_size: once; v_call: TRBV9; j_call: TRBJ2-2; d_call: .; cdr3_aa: CASSVEGGTGELFF; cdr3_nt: TGTGCCAGCAGCGTGGAGGGTGGGACCGGGGAGCTGTTTTTT
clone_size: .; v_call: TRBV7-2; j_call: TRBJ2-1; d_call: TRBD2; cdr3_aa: CASSSGLAGAQEQFF; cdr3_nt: TGTGCCAGCAGCTCCGGACTAGCGGGAGCACAAGAGCAGTTCTTC
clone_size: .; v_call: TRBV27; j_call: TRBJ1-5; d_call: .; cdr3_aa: CASRQGNQPQHF; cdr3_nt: TGTGCCAGCAGACAGGGCAATCAGCCCCAGCATTTT
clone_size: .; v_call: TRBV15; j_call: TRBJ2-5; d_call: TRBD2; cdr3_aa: CATSREGLDAETQYF; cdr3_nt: TGTGCCACCAGCAGAGAGGGACTAGATGCAGAGACCCAGTACTTC
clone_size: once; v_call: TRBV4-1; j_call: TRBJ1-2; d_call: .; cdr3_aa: CASSQAGGAQGYTF; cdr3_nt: TGCGCCAGCAGCCAAGCGGGTGGGGCGCAAGGCTACACCTTC
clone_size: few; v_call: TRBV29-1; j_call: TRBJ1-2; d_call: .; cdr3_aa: CSVEDGTIYGYTF; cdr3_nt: TGCAGCGTTGAAGACGGAACAATCTATGGCTACACCTTC
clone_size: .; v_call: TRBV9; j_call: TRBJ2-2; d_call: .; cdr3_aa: CASSVDRRYTGELFF; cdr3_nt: TGTGCCAGCAGCGTAGATCGACGGTACACCGGGGAGCTGTTTTTT
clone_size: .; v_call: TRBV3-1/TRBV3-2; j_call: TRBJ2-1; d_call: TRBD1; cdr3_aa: CASSPRQGNEQFF; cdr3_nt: TGTGCCAGCAGCCCCAGACAGGGAAATGAGCAGTTCTTC
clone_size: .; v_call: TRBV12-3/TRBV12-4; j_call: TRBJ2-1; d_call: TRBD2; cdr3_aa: CASSLTGGNEQFF; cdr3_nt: TGTGCCAGCAGTTTAACGGGGGGCAATGAGCAGTTCTTC
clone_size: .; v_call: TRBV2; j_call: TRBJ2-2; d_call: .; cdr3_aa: CASRLWGSNTGELFF; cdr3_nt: TGTGCCAGCAGGCTATGGGGGTCGAACACCGGGGAGCTGTTTTTT
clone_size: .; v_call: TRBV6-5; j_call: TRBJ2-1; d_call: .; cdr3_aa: CASRQQVLEQFF; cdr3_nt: TGTGCCAGCAGACAACAGGTACTTGAGCAGTTCTTC
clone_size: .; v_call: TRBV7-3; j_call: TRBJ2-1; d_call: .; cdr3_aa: CASSLSGQYGGNEQFF; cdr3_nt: TGTGCCAGCAGCTTAAGTGGACAGTACGGAGGCAATGAGCAGTTCTTC
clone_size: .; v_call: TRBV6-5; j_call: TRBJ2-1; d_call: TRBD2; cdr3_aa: CASRKLAAAYNEQFF; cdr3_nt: TGTGCCAGCAGAAAACTAGCGGCCGCTTACAATGAGCAGTTCTTC
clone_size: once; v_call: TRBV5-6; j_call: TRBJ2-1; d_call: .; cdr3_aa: CASSPPGLVHNEQFF; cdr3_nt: TGTGCCAGCAGTCCGCCGGGACTTGTGCACAATGAGCAGTTCTTC
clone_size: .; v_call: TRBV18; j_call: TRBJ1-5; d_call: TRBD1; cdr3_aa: CASSPVRGGWPQHF; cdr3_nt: TGTGCCAGCTCACCGGTCAGGGGGGGATGGCCCCAGCATTTT
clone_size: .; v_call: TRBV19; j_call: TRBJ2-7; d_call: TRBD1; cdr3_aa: CASSRDRDYEQYF; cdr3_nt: TGTGCCAGTAGTAGGGACAGGGACTACGAGCAGTACTTC
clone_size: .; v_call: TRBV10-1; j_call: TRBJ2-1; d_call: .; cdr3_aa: CASRSGSYNEQFF; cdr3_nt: TGCGCCAGCCGGTCCGGCTCCTACAATGAGCAGTTCTTC
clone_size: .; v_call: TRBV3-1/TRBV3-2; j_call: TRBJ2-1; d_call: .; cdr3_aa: CASSHTYNEQFF; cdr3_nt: TGTGCCAGCAGCCATACGTACAATGAGCAGTTCTTC
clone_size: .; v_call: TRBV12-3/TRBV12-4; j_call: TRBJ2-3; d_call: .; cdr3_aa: CASRDYTDTQYF; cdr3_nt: TGTGCCAGCAGGGATTACACAGATACGCAGTATTTT
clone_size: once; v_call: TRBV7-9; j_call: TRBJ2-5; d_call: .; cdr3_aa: CASSREETQYF; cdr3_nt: TGTGCCAGCAGCCGAGAAGAGACCCAGTACTTC
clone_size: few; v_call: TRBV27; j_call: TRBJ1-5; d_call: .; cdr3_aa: CASSRRQGQPQHF; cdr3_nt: TGTGCCAGCAGTCGACGGCAGGGCCAGCCCCAGCATTTT
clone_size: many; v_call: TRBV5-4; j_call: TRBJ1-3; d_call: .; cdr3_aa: CASSVGRGNTIYF; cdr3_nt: TGTGCCAGCAGCGTAGGCCGCGGAAACACCATATATTTT
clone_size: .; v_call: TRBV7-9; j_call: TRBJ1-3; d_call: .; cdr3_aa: CASSKTGQGNTIYF; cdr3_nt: TGTGCCAGCAGCAAAACAGGACAGGGAAACACCATATATTTT
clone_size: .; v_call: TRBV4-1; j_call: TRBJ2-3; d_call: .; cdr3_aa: CASSLQIPGPHADTQYF; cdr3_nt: TGCGCCAGCAGCCTCCAGATCCCGGGACCCCACGCAGATACGCAGTATTTT
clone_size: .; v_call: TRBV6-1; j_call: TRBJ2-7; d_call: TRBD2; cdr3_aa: CASSDQGPGLAGAQYF; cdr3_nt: TGTGCCAGCAGTGATCAAGGGCCGGGGCTAGCGGGAGCTCAGTACTTC
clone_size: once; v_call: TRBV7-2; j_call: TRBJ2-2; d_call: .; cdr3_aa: CASSLVLRGNTGELFF; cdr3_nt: TGTGCCAGCAGCTTAGTTCTTCGGGGGAACACCGGGGAGCTGTTTTTT
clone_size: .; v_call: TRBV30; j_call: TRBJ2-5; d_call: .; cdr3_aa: CAWTAGTQASETQYF; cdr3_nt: TGTGCCTGGACTGCCGGGACGCAGGCCTCAGAGACCCAGTACTTC
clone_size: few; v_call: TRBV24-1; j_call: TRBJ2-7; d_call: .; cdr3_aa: CAQGGNGGGYEQYF; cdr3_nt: TGTGCCCAAGGGGGAAACGGCGGAGGCTACGAGCAGTACTTC
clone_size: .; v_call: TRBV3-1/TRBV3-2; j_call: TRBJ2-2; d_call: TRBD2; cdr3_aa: CASSHWGGKNTGELFF; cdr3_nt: TGTGCCAGCAGCCATTGGGGAGGGAAGAACACCGGGGAGCTGTTTTTT
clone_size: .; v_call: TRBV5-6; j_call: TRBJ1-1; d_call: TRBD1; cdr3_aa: CASSLGDRWAPGAEAFF; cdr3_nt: TGTGCCAGCAGCTTAGGGGACAGGTGGGCCCCCGGGGCTGAAGCTTTCTTT
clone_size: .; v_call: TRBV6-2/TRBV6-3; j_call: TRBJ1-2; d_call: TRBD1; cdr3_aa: CASSYGTDDSDYGYTF; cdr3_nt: TGTGCCAGCAGTTACGGGACAGACGATTCAGACTATGGCTACACCTTC
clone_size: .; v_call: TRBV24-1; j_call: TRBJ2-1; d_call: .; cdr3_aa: CATSESSAISYNEQFF; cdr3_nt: TGTGCCACCAGTGAATCTAGCGCTATCTCCTACAATGAGCAGTTCTTC